Listed below are T cell receptor beta chains from one sample, sequenced in a study of blood T cells in healthy people across ages. TCRdb called the 5' RACE reads again in MiXCR, with one record for every CDR3 protein. The sample contains about 640,000 distinct CDR3 sequences, under 65% of which appear only once. Specimen: blood. The receptors were sampled from a man in his sixties in good health. Each CDR3 is given with its conserved first and last residue. D genes are given only for firm matches. The size field is filled for only some rows; it gives once, few, many or a size class.

TRBD1,NA,TRBV20-1,TRBJ1-2,CRAGTGGAANYGYTF,TGCAGAGCCGGGACAGGGGGCGCAGCTAACTATGGCTACACCTTC
NA,NA,TRBV6-1,TRBJ2-5,CASSDPLRVYQETQYF,TGTGCCAGCAGTGATCCCCTCCGCGTATACCAAGAGACCCAGTACTTC
NA,NA,TRBV5-1,TRBJ2-5,CASSLEVMGETQYF,TGCGCCAGCAGCTTGGAGGTGATGGGGGAGACCCAGTACTTC
NA,many,TRBV20-1,TRBJ2-7,CSGRGSYEQYF,TGCAGTGGTAGGGGCAGCTACGAGCAGTACTTC
NA,NA,TRBV20-1,TRBJ1-1,CSAAGPNTEAFF,TGCAGTGCAGCGGGCCCGAACACTGAAGCTTTCTTT
NA,NA,TRBV12-3/TRBV12-4,TRBJ2-3,CASSLWGLTDTQYF,TGTGCCAGCAGTTTATGGGGGCTCACAGATACGCAGTATTTT
NA,few,TRBV6-2/TRBV6-3,TRBJ2-5,CASVNRVETQYF,TGTGCCAGCGTTAACAGGGTAGAGACCCAGTACTTC
TRBD1,NA,TRBV29-1,TRBJ2-2,CSVSGTGDTGELFF,TGCAGCGTTAGCGGGACAGGGGACACCGGGGAGCTGTTTTTT
TRBD2,many,TRBV27,TRBJ2-7,CASSLSLTRGYEQYF,TGTGCCAGCAGTTTATCCCTCACGCGGGGGTACGAGCAGTACTTC
NA,NA,TRBV4-1,TRBJ2-1,CASSQDSQTREFF,TGCGCCAGCAGCCAAGATAGTCAGACTCGGGAGTTCTTC
TRBD2,few,TRBV20-1,TRBJ2-7,CSATPGTSGDYEQYF,TGCAGTGCCACCCCCGGGACTAGCGGGGACTACGAGCAGTACTTC
NA,NA,TRBV18,TRBJ1-4,CASSPTPRFLEKLFF,TGTGCCAGCTCACCAACACCGAGGTTTTTAGAAAAACTGTTTTTT
TRBD2,NA,TRBV2,TRBJ2-1,CASSEALTSGRGNEQFF,TGTGCCAGCAGTGAAGCGCTGACTAGCGGGAGGGGGAATGAGCAGTTCTTC
TRBD1,NA,TRBV10-3,TRBJ2-1,CAIRAGTGTNEQFF,TGTGCCATCAGAGCCGGGACAGGGACGAATGAGCAGTTCTTC
TRBD2,NA,TRBV5-1,TRBJ2-3,CASSLGASGGRVDTQYF,TGCGCCAGCAGCTTGGGAGCTAGCGGGGGGAGAGTGGATACGCAGTATTTT
NA,few,TRBV29-1,TRBJ1-2,CSVEGGTDYGYTF,TGCAGCGTTGAAGGGGGGACTGACTATGGCTACACCTTC
TRBD1,NA,TRBV20-1,TRBJ1-1,CSVDRDLNTEAFF,TGCAGTGTTGACAGGGACCTGAACACTGAAGCTTTCTTT
NA,NA,TRBV27,TRBJ1-5,CASSLCLPVPPSLPSEQPQHF,TGTGCCAGCAGTTTGTGTTTACCCGTACCCCCCTCCCTCCCGTCGGAGCAGCCCCAGCATTTT
NA,few,TRBV6-6,TRBJ1-1,CASSTGTGTPIEAFF,TGTGCCAGCAGTACGGGGACCGGGACCCCGATTGAAGCTTTCTTT
NA,many,TRBV3-1,TRBJ2-5,CASSLGTGDQETQYF,TGTGCCAGCAGCCTTGGGACTGGCGACCAAGAGACCCAGTACTTC
TRBD2,few,TRBV7-2,TRBJ2-2,CASSSSGGRNTGELFF,TGTGCCAGCAGCAGTAGCGGGGGGAGGAACACCGGGGAGCTGTTTTTT
NA,NA,TRBV7-9,TRBJ1-4,CASSLVGGGELNEKLFF,TGTGCCAGCTCTTTAGTGGGGGGCGGAGAATTAAATGAAAAACTGTTTTTT
TRBD1,NA,TRBV20-1,TRBJ1-6,CSARGEGQGWSPLHF,TGCAGTGCTAGAGGAGAGGGACAGGGATGGTCACCCCTCCACTTT
TRBD1,NA,TRBV7-2,TRBJ2-5,CASSSWTGGDEETQYF,TGTGCCAGCAGCTCGTGGACAGGGGGCGATGAAGAGACCCAGTACTTC
NA,NA,TRBV12-3/TRBV12-4,TRBJ1-1,CASSFGQGRGTEAFF,TGTGCCAGCAGTTTCGGGCAGGGGAGGGGCACTGAAGCTTTCTTT
TRBD2,few,TRBV10-3,TRBJ2-1,CAIGLAGGHYNEQFF,TGTGCCATCGGCCTAGCGGGGGGGCACTACAATGAGCAGTTCTTC
NA,few,TRBV2,TRBJ2-2,CASSGQGSVTRITNTGELFF,TGTGCCAGCAGTGGGCAGGGAAGTGTAACCAGGATTACGAACACCGGGGAGCTGTTTTTT
TRBD1,NA,TRBV7-9,TRBJ2-7,CASSLASTGGGKQYF,TGTGCCAGCAGCTTAGCTTCGACAGGGGGCGGGAAGCAGTACTTC